Included here is one TCR beta chain sequence, with context. Original handling: Reference gene primers were amplified, and this amplification served to estimate nucleated cell counts. This table comes from immunoSEQ multiplex PCR, and its TCRdb copy is limited to in-frame clones, with some not included. V, J and clone size were drawn from that table, and D and trimming were deduced from the DNA. This table has about half a million clones, approximately 85% appearing once. This CDR3 is 16 amino acids long. CDR1 and CDR2 (germline): SGDLS, YYNGEE. Trimming took 0 bases from V and 2 from J; bases not matched to a gene: 2. This specimen comes from a study of blood T cell repertoires in COVID-19. Study-level background: Sites across the United States, Italy and Spain contributed samples from acute and convalescent COVID-19. In each case, the material was cDNA or gDNA derived from T cells, B-cell-depleted T cells, or PBMCs.

Material for sequencing was peripheral blood. This TCR was sampled from a human donor in a cohort sampled during active COVID-19. The gene calls are TRBV9 and TRBJ2-2, with 9 positions matching TRBD2. DNA for the CDR3: TGTGCCAGCAGCGTAGCTAGCGGGGCTAACACCGGGGAGCTGTTTTTT. Its protein is CASSVASGANTGELFF. Full variable domain (outside the CDR3, taken from reference TRBV9 and TRBJ2-2): DSGVTQTPKHLITATGQRVTLRCSPRSGDLSVYWYQQSLDQGLQFLIQYYNGEERAKGNILERFSAQQFPDLHSELNLSSLELGDSALYFCASSVASGANTGELFFGEGSRLTVL.